One and the same sample provided the 27 T cell receptor beta chains below, sequenced in a study of regulatory T cells in long-lasting Graves disease. Library construction for TCR beta used iRepertoire HTBI primers and Arm-PCR of CDR3 regions. TCRdb ran MiXCR on the multiplex PCR reads and lists one entry per CDR3 protein. The table lists fewer than 400,000 distinct CDR3 sequences, 15% to 20% of them singletons, with roughly 35% in the top ten. Time point given: newly diagnosed GD, antithyroid drugs for less than 3 months. The TCR library was prepared using RNA isolated from PBMCs. The sample here was peripheral blood mononuclear cells (PBMCs), taken at new diagnosis, from a patient treated with antithyroid drugs. The receptors shown here come from a female donor with Graves disease.

This clonotype was detected many times. The V gene is TRBV10-2, the J gene TRBJ1-1; weak D call: TRBD1 (5 bases). Germline CDR1 and CDR2: WSHSY and SAAADI. The germline V and J ends were trimmed by 6 bases and 0 bases, with 8 bases remaining between them. CDR3 length equals 13 residues. CDR3 protein: CASRRQMNTEAFF. DNA of the CDR3: TGCGCCAGCAGGCGACAGATGAACACTGAAGCTTTCTTT.

This clonotype has a count of ten or more. The gene calls are TRBV2 and TRBJ1-5; 9 positions agree with TRBD1. The length of the CDR3 is 15 residues. Per the germline V gene, CDR1 is SNHLY and CDR2 is FYNNEI. The V and J ends lost 6 bases and 1 base, in that order; junction bases with no gene match: 4. The CDR3 protein is CASRGQGLSNQPQHF. The CDR3 DNA follows: TGTGCCAGCAGAGGACAGGGGTTAAGCAATCAGCCCCAGCATTTT.

This clonotype was counted ten times or more. This chain joins TRBV12-3 or TRBV12-4 and TRBJ2-7; D perhaps matches TRBD2 (5 bases). Trimming left V 6 bases short and J 5 bases short, with 17 bases between. This CDR3 contains 14 residues. This chain's CDR3 is CASRPSPFVNEQYF. Written as DNA, the CDR3 is TGTGCCAGCAGACCTAGCCCATTCGTAAACGAGCAGTACTTC.

This clonotype has at least ten counts. The gene calls are TRBV7-9 and TRBJ2-7, with 11 bases lining up with TRBD2. V was clipped by 5 bases and J by 6 bases; unmatched bases: 9. Germline assignment: CDR1 SEHNR and CDR2 FQNEAQ (reference sequence). The CDR3 runs to 15 residues. The CDR3 loop reads CASSPIAGGNAEQYF. The CDR3 DNA is TGTGCCAGCAGCCCAATAGCGGGAGGGAACGCCGAGCAGTACTTC.

This clonotype occurred many times. The rearrangement uses TRBV2 and TRBJ1-1; D is possibly TRBD1 (5 bases). The CDR3 runs to 15 residues. V was pared by 6 bases and J by 1 base, with 15 bases between. CDR1 is SNHLY, CDR2 FYNNEI, per germline. The CDR3 spells CASRQDWGTNTEAFF. The CDR3 DNA is TGTGCCAGCAGGCAGGACTGGGGGACGAACACTGAAGCTTTCTTT.

This clonotype was observed many times. This chain joins TRBV20-1 and TRBJ1-1, with D uncertain. The CDR3 covers 13 residues. Germline CDR1 reads DFQATT; CDR2 reads SNEGSKA (reference sequence). V lost 2 bases, J lost 3 bases, and 10 bases lay in between. CDR3 bases: TGCAGTGCTAGACGAGATACGGACACTGAAGCTTTCTTT. Protein product: CSARRDTDTEAFF.

This clonotype was detected ten times or more. The rearrangement joins TRBV28 to TRBJ2-7; tentatively, D is TRBD2 (5 bases). Per the germline V gene, CDR1 is MDHEN and CDR2 is SYDVKM. The CDR3 has 15 residues. Trimming pared 1 base from V and 1 base from J, leaving 11 bases between. CDR3 sequence: CASSLYAGGSYEQYF. CDR3 in DNA: TGTGCCAGCAGTTTATACGCGGGCGGTTCCTACGAGCAGTACTTC.

This clonotype was seen ten or more times. The chain joins TRBV7-2 to TRBJ1-2; 8 bases align to TRBD1. Trimming cost V 4 bases and J 6 bases; bases outside gene matches: 4. Germline V gives CDR1 SGHTA, CDR2 FQGNSA. The length of the CDR3 is 13 residues. In DNA form, the CDR3 reads TGTGCCAGCAGCTCCATGACAGGGGATGGCTACACCTTC. This gives the protein CASSSMTGDGYTF.

This clonotype showed up just a few times. The chain links TRBV30 to TRBJ2-3, with 12 bases fitting TRBD1. J gave up 6 bases and V 3 bases, and 7 bases lay outside the gene matches. CDR1 is GTSNPN and CDR2 is SVGIG in the germline V gene (reference sequence). The CDR3 extends over 15 amino acids. CDR3 coding DNA: TGTGCCTGGAGCTCGGGACAGGGGGCAGGCGATACGCAGTATTTT. Translated: CAWSSGQGAGDTQYF.

This clonotype was observed many times. The chain carries TRBV28 and TRBJ1-6; the D is unclear. Trimming pared 7 bases from V and 10 bases from J, leaving 20 bases between. The germline CDR1 and CDR2 sequences are MDHEN and SYDVKM. The CDR3 extends over 15 amino acids. Here the CDR3 DNA reads TGTGCCAGCAATTATCCTAGGGAAAGAGGATCACCCCTCCACTTT. Translation: CASNYPRERGSPLHF.

In this sample, this clonotype turned up many times. V is TRBV12-3 or TRBV12-4 and J is TRBJ2-7; D gene ambiguous. The CDR3 covers 13 residues. Trimming pared 3 bases from V and 3 bases from J, leaving 9 bases between. CDR3 protein: CASSFGQNYEQYF. The CDR3 region has the DNA TGTGCCAGCAGTTTCGGCCAGAACTACGAGCAGTACTTC.

Points on this clonotype: This likely traces to a read error, being one base from a far larger clone. This chain joins TRBV12-3 or TRBV12-4 and TRBJ1-6, with D perhaps matching TRBD1 (5 bases). The CDR3 covers 16 residues. V was pared by 6 bases and J by 9 bases, with 21 bases between. The CDR3 DNA reads as TGTGCCAGCAGCCTTAGGGACGCCTCGGGACGTTCACCCCTCCACTTT. Protein sequence: CASSLRDASGRSPLHF.

Many counts were recorded for this clonotype. The chain combines TRBV20-1 with TRBJ2-7; D is undetermined. The germline CDR1 and CDR2 sequences are DFQATT and SNEGSKA (reference sequence). CDR3 length: 15 amino acids. V was clipped by 7 bases and J by 2 bases, with 21 bases between them. CDR3 sequence reads: CSVARSMDGTYEQYF. For the CDR3, the DNA is TGCAGTGTTGCCCGTAGTATGGACGGTACCTACGAGCAGTACTTC.

This clonotype was seen many times. The J gene is TRBJ2-5, the V gene TRBV19; D possibly matches TRBD1 or TRBD2 (5 bases each). The CDR3 contains 17 residues. Germline assignment: CDR1 LNHDA and CDR2 SQIVND (reference sequence). Trimming took off 4 bases at V and 4 bases at J, with 22 bases between the two ends. CDR3 amino acids: CASSTLPPGPAGETQYF. The CDR3 DNA reads as TGTGCCAGTAGTACCCTACCTCCGGGACCCGCGGGAGAGACCCAGTACTTC.

The table lists this clonotype with many counts. The rearrangement uses TRBV20-1 and TRBJ2-1, with 7 bases lining up with TRBD2. CDR3 length equals 12 residues. Germline assignment: CDR1 DFQATT and CDR2 SNEGSKA (reference sequence). V gave up 5 bases and J gave up 9 bases; unmatched junction bases: 7. The CDR3: CSARREQGEQFF. CDR3 sequence (DNA): TGCAGTGCTCGGCGGGAGCAGGGTGAGCAGTTCTTC.

This clonotype was found many times. The V gene is TRBV11-3, the J gene TRBJ2-7; 7 bases are a match to TRBD2. The CDR3 has 14 residues. Trimming removed 9 bases from V and 5 bases from J; junction bases left unmatched: 13. The V gene's germline CDR1 is SGHNT and CDR2 YENEEA. CDR3 DNA: TGTGCCAGTGGGGGGGGTCCTAGCCTCCACGAGCAGTACTTC. Translation: CASGGGPSLHEQYF.

This clonotype was recorded many times. This CDR3 is CASSSSRGDEKLFF. The CDR3 DNA is TGTGCCAGCAGCTCAAGTCGGGGAGACGAAAAACTGTTTTTT. The rearrangement joins TRBV28 to TRBJ1-4; D call uncertain. CDR3 length: 14 amino acids. V lost 6 bases, J lost 8 bases, and 16 bases lay in between. Per the germline V gene, CDR1 is MDHEN and CDR2 is SYDVKM.

This clonotype occurred many times. The chain recombines TRBV6-1 with TRBJ1-3; D is perhaps TRBD1 (6 bases). Between the trimmed V and J ends, which lost 1 base and 4 bases, there was a span of 11 bases. Germline V CDR1 and CDR2: MNHNS, SASEGT. The CDR3 consists of 15 residues. Here the CDR3 reads CASSEVTGTGNTIYF. CDR3 coding DNA: TGTGCCAGCAGTGAAGTTACAGGGACCGGAAACACCATATATTTT.

V and J are TRBV2 and TRBJ2-7; either TRBD1 or TRBD2 may fit D (5 bases each). This CDR3 has 15 amino acids. Germline V gene data show CDR1 as SNHLY and CDR2 as FYNNEI. Trimming stripped 6 bases from V and 1 base from J, with 16 bases between. CDR3 DNA: TGTGCCAGCAGAGCTCGGGACGGAGCTTCCTACGAGCAGTACTTC. It is translated as CASRARDGASYEQYF.

In this sample, this clonotype turned up many times. The rearrangement joins TRBV27 to TRBJ2-1; the D call may be TRBD1 or TRBD2 (5 bases each). Germline V gene lookup returns CDR1 MNHEY and CDR2 SMNVEV (reference sequence). Trimming took off 0 bases at V and 2 bases at J, with 23 bases between the two ends. The CDR3 loop spans 20 amino acids. This CDR3 is CASSLSLSLTGRSTYNEQFF. The DNA of the CDR3 is TGTGCCAGCAGTTTATCCCTATCCCTCACGGGACGGAGCACCTACAATGAGCAGTTCTTC.

This clonotype was seen a handful of times. The V and J genes are TRBV6-2 or TRBV6-3 and TRBJ2-1; 10 positions agree with TRBD2. V shed 6 bases, J shed 7 bases, and the junction held 9 bases outside the gene matches. There are 15 residues in the CDR3. Germline assignment: CDR1 MNHEY and CDR2 SVGEGT. CDR3: CASSRTSGMGNEQFF. CDR3 nucleotides: TGTGCCAGCAGCCGGACTAGCGGCATGGGGAATGAGCAGTTCTTC.

This clonotype was seen many times. This chain links TRBV30 with TRBJ2-7, with TRBD1 matching over 8 bases. J was trimmed by 6 bases and V by 4 bases; bases with no gene match: 8. This CDR3 has 13 residues. Germline V CDR1 and CDR2: GTSNPN, SVGIG (reference sequence). Here the CDR3 DNA reads TGTGCCTGGAACCCCGGACAGGGATCCGAGCAGTACTTC. Its protein product is CAWNPGQGSEQYF. Variable domain in full (rest from reference TRBV30 and TRBJ2-7): SQTIHQWPATLVQPVGSPLSLECTVEGTSNPNLYWYRQAAGRGLQLLFYSVGIGQISSEVPQNLSASRPQDRQFILSSKKLLLSDSGFYLCAWNPGQGSEQYFGPGTRLTVT.

The rearrangement joins TRBV19 to TRBJ2-7, with 7 nucleotides matching TRBD1. V lost 7 bases to trimming and J lost 3 bases; unmatched junction nucleotides: 12. This CDR3 spans 15 amino acids. Germline CDR1 LNHDA, CDR2 SQIVND (reference sequence). CDR3 in amino acids: CASKASTGTVYEQYF. The CDR3 nucleotides are TGTGCCAGTAAGGCCTCAACCGGGACAGTCTACGAGCAGTACTTC.

The chain combines TRBV28 with TRBJ1-1; maybe TRBD1 (5 bases). CDR1 is MDHEN and CDR2 is SYDVKM in the germline V gene. The V and J ends lost 6 bases and 4 bases respectively, with 9 bases between them. There are 12 residues in the CDR3. CDR3 sequence (DNA): TGTGCCAGCAGGAGGGGTTTCACTGAAGCTTTCTTT. Translation gives CASRRGFTEAFF. The whole variable domain, remainder taken from reference TRBV28 and TRBJ1-1, is DVKVTQSSRYLVKRTGEKVFLECVQDMDHENMFWYRQDPGLGLRLIYFSYDVKMKEKGDIPEGYSVSREKKERFSLILESASTNQTSMYLCASRRGFTEAFFGQGTRLTVV.

The table lists this clonotype with a few counts. The V call is TRBV28, the J call TRBJ2-3; no clear D. CDR3 length equals 12 residues. V shed 5 bases and J shed 5 bases, with 8 bases lying between them. Germline CDR1 is MDHEN and CDR2 is SYDVKM. The CDR3 bases are TGTGCCAGCAGTAATGAAGGAGATACGCAGTATTTT. This encodes CASSNEGDTQYF. Supplemented by reference TRBV28 and TRBJ2-3, the full variable domain reads DVKVTQSSRYLVKRTGEKVFLECVQDMDHENMFWYRQDPGLGLRLIYFSYDVKMKEKGDIPEGYSVSREKKERFSLILESASTNQTSMYLCASSNEGDTQYFGPGTRLTVL.

The V gene is TRBV7-2, the J gene TRBJ2-7; D gene ambiguous. Trimming removed 5 bases at V and 2 bases at J, with 10 bases between. Germline V gene sequence: CDR1 SGHTA, CDR2 FQGNSA. The CDR3 spans 13 residues. CDR3 DNA: TGTGCCAGCAGCAGGAGTGCGGCCTACGAGCAGTACTTC. It is translated as CASSRSAAYEQYF.

This chain connects TRBV28 to TRBJ1-6, with unresolved D. V lost 3 bases, J lost 3 bases, and 9 bases lay in between. This CDR3 region has 15 residues. The germline V gene has CDR1 MDHEN and CDR2 SYDVKM. CDR3 amino acids: CASSFNPYYNSPLHF. Here the CDR3 DNA reads TGTGCCAGCAGTTTTAATCCCTACTATAATTCACCCCTCCACTTT.